Listed below are T cell receptor beta chains from one sample, sequenced in a study of patients and donors after allogeneic stem cell transplantation. MiXCR, applied by TCRdb to the RT-PCR reads, yields one record per CDR3 protein. The repertoire has about 960,000 distinct CDR3 sequences, over 15% of them found once; the top ten carry 6%. Sequencing was carried out using blood, either unsorted or a sorted T cell fraction (not recorded which). The receptors originated from a human donor who was either an allogeneic HSCT recipient or a stem cell or donor lymphocyte infusion donor (not recorded which). It is not recorded whose cells these are; they may come from a transplant donor. CDR3s include the opening cysteine and the closing phenylalanine or tryptophan. The D gene is left open where the match is weak. The listing skips clone size in some rows; elsewhere it reads once, few, many or a size class.

CDR3 length	D gene	clone size	V gene	J gene	CDR3 protein	CDR3 DNA
15	TRBD1	-	TRBV6-1	TRBJ1-1	CASSPQGAMNTEAFF	TGTGCCAGCAGTCCGCAGGGGGCCATGAACACTGAAGCTTTCTTT
16	-	few	TRBV18	TRBJ1-3	CASSPQQGRSGNTIYF	TGTGCCAGCTCACCACAACAGGGACGCTCTGGAAACACCATATATTTT
14	-	-	TRBV18	TRBJ1-5	CASSPNGINQPQHF	TGTGCCAGCTCACCAAACGGCATTAATCAGCCCCAGCATTTT
15	-	few	TRBV12-3/TRBV12-4	TRBJ1-1	CASSPHTGPRTEAFF	TGTGCCAGCAGTCCACACACAGGACCCCGCACTGAAGCTTTCTTT
15	-	-	TRBV5-1	TRBJ1-1	CASSLSNQMNTEAFF	TGCGCCAGCAGCTTGAGTAATCAGATGAACACTGAAGCTTTCTTT
17	-	few	TRBV7-9	TRBJ2-1	CASSLALTGLSYNEQFF	TGTGCCAGCAGCTTAGCCCTGACGGGACTTTCCTACAATGAGCAGTTCTTC
16	TRBD2	few	TRBV3-1	TRBJ2-7	CASSQVPSGSVYEQYF	TGTGCCAGCAGCCAAGTCCCTAGCGGGAGTGTGTACGAGCAGTACTTC
15	-	-	TRBV2	TRBJ2-5	CASSEIGKTPGKSVF	TGTGCCAGCAGTGAAATAGGAAAAACACCAGGGAAGTCTGTCTTC
15	TRBD2	few	TRBV5-6	TRBJ2-5	CASIRLAGWRETQYF	TGTGCCAGCATACGACTAGCGGGATGGAGAGAGACCCAGTACTTC
13	-	few	TRBV9	TRBJ1-1	CASSKIGGREAFF	TGTGCCAGCAGCAAGATCGGGGGGAGGGAGGCTTTCTTT
12	-	few	TRBV30	TRBJ2-7	CAWSPGGDEQYF	TGTGCCTGGAGTCCCGGGGGTGACGAGCAGTACTTC
16	TRBD1	-	TRBV6-1	TRBJ1-2	CASKRGRGDLNYGYTF	TGTGCCAGCAAAAGGGGCAGGGGGGACCTAAACTATGGCTACACCTTC
16	TRBD1	few	TRBV12-3/TRBV12-4	TRBJ1-1	CASSWPAGGMNTEAFF	TGTGCCAGCAGTTGGCCCGCAGGGGGCATGAATACTGAAGCTTTCTTT
17	-	-	TRBV7-2	TRBJ2-2	CASSTLRGATNTGELFF	TGTGCCAGCAGCACTTTAAGAGGGGCCACGAACACCGGGGAGCTGTTTTTT
15	TRBD1	few	TRBV24-1	TRBJ2-2	CATSEPGTGTGELFF	TGTGCCACCAGTGAACCCGGGACAGGGACCGGGGAGCTGTTTTTT
16	TRBD2	-	TRBV20-1	TRBJ2-7	CSARVKTSGYSYEQYF	TGCAGTGCTAGAGTGAAGACTAGCGGGTACTCCTACGAGCAGTACTTC
13	-	few	TRBV29-1	TRBJ2-3	CSVLDGHTDTQYF	TGCAGCGTTCTGGACGGACACACAGATACGCAGTATTTT
18	TRBD1	few	TRBV15	TRBJ1-4	CATSRRQGAKANNEKLFF	TGTGCCACCAGCAGGCGACAGGGGGCAAAAGCAAATAATGAAAAACTGTTTTTT
14	-	few	TRBV29-1	TRBJ1-2	CSVEALTDNYGYTF	TGCAGCGTTGAAGCGCTGACAGATAACTATGGCTACACCTTC
15	-	few	TRBV10-3	TRBJ1-1	CAISGTEKMNTEAFF	TGTGCCATCAGTGGGACAGAGAAGATGAACACTGAAGCTTTCTTT
15	TRBD2	-	TRBV5-1	TRBJ2-3	CASSLFSGSSDTQYF	TGCGCCAGCAGCTTGTTTAGCGGGAGTTCGGATACGCAGTATTTT
16	TRBD2	-	TRBV12-3/TRBV12-4	TRBJ2-7	CASSLAGTSAVYEQYF	TGTGCCAGCAGTTTAGCCGGGACTAGCGCCGTCTACGAGCAGTACTTC
14	-	-	TRBV5-5	TRBJ2-6	CASAPGAGANVLTF	TGTGCCAGCGCACCGGGGGCTGGGGCCAACGTCCTGACTTTC
13	-	many	TRBV7-2	TRBJ1-4	CASSPPWGEKLFF	TGTGCCAGCAGCCCTCCCTGGGGTGAAAAACTGTTTTTT
12	-	-	TRBV20-1	TRBJ2-1	CSARDTNNEQFF	TGCAGTGCTAGAGATACTAACAATGAGCAGTTCTTC
18	TRBD1	-	TRBV20-1	TRBJ1-6	CSANNIPGGRSYNSPLHF	TGCAGTGCTAACAACATACCAGGGGGGCGGTCCTATAATTCACCCCTCCACTTT
17	TRBD1	few	TRBV4-3	TRBJ2-7	CASSQDLPGTVSYEQYF	TGCGCCAGCAGCCAAGACCTCCCCGGGACAGTCTCCTACGAGCAGTACTTC
11	-	-	TRBV29-1	TRBJ2-3	CSGGLENTQYF	TGCAGCGGTGGATTGGAAAATACGCAGTATTTT
15	-	few	TRBV7-2	TRBJ2-2	CASSLSGSYTGELFF	TGTGCCAGCAGCTTGTCCGGGTCCTACACCGGGGAGCTGTTTTTT
15	-	few	TRBV5-6	TRBJ1-5	CASSFGQGLNQPQHF	TGTGCCAGCAGCTTCGGGCAGGGGCTCAATCAGCCCCAGCATTTT
13	-	once	TRBV29-1	TRBJ2-7	CSVEEGRPYEQYF	TGCAGCGTTGAAGAAGGGCGCCCCTACGAGCAGTACTTC
15	-	-	TRBV5-5	TRBJ1-2	CASSLVGRANYGYTF	TGTGCCAGCAGCTTGGTCGGCAGGGCAAACTATGGCTACACCTTC
15	-	-	TRBV9	TRBJ2-1	CASSPLRHEANEQFF	TGTGCCAGCAGCCCCCTCCGGCACGAAGCGAATGAGCAGTTCTTC
15	-	few	TRBV6-5	TRBJ1-2	CASSYEGTRSLGYTF	TGTGCCAGCAGTTACGAGGGGACCCGGAGTCTCGGCTACACCTTC
13	-	-	TRBV5-5	TRBJ2-5	CASSSLGSLTQYF	TGTGCCAGCAGCTCTCTCGGGAGCCTGACCCAGTACTTC
14	TRBD1	many	TRBV12-3/TRBV12-4	TRBJ1-1	CASSQTGMNTEAFF	TGTGCCAGCAGTCAGACAGGGATGAACACTGAAGCTTTCTTT
15	-	few	TRBV4-1	TRBJ2-4	CASSARSLAKNIQYF	TGCGCCAGCAGTGCCAGATCTTTAGCCAAAAACATTCAGTACTTC
13	-	-	TRBV20-1	TRBJ1-2	CSARDLRGNGYTF	TGCAGTGCTAGGGACCTAAGGGGCAACGGCTACACCTTC
15	-	-	TRBV5-8	TRBJ1-1	CASSLSYWGMTEAFF	TGTGCCAGCAGCTTATCTTACTGGGGAATGACTGAAGCTTTCTTT
14	-	many	TRBV4-2	TRBJ2-3	CASKNAGSTDTQYF	TGTGCCAGCAAAAATGCCGGGAGCACAGATACGCAGTATTTT
15	TRBD2	few	TRBV5-1	TRBJ2-7	CASSLVVAGVGEQYF	TGCGCCAGCAGCTTGGTGGTAGCGGGAGTTGGCGAGCAGTACTTC
16	TRBD1	many	TRBV6-1	TRBJ1-2	CASRHWTGGINYGYTF	TGTGCCAGCAGACACTGGACAGGGGGGATTAACTATGGCTACACCTTC
15	TRBD2	-	TRBV9	TRBJ2-1	CASSVREGSYNEQFF	TGTGCCAGCAGCGTGCGGGAGGGCTCCTACAATGAGCAGTTCTTC
16	-	-	TRBV20-1	TRBJ2-7	CSARGLPGAEPYEQYF	TGCAGTGCTAGAGGTCTTCCCGGGGCCGAACCCTACGAGCAGTACTTC
14	-	-	TRBV6-1	TRBJ1-5	CASSPRETNQPQHF	TGTGCCAGCAGCCCCCGAGAAACCAATCAGCCCCAGCATTTT
17	-	-	TRBV24-1	TRBJ2-3	CATSDLGAGRGTDTQYF	TGTGCCACCAGTGATTTGGGCGCGGGACGTGGCACAGATACGCAGTATTTT
15	-	few	TRBV12-3/TRBV12-4	TRBJ2-7	CASSPSAGALGEQYF	TGTGCCAGCAGCCCCTCAGCCGGGGCCCTGGGGGAGCAGTACTTC
14	-	once	TRBV12-3/TRBV12-4	TRBJ1-1	CASTIRRMNTEAFF	TGTGCCAGCACCATACGGAGGATGAACACTGAAGCTTTCTTT
14	-	-	TRBV18	TRBJ2-3	CASSPRGTTDTQYF	TGTGCCAGCTCACCTCGGGGAACAACAGATACGCAGTATTTT
14	-	-	TRBV20-1	TRBJ2-7	CSAVDRDTGYEQYF	TGCAGTGCTGTGGACCGGGACACCGGATACGAGCAGTACTTC
18	TRBD2	-	TRBV11-2	TRBJ2-3	CASSPGLAGGLGTDTQYF	TGTGCCAGCAGCCCTGGACTAGCGGGGGGGCTAGGCACAGATACGCAGTATTTT
15	TRBD2	-	TRBV4-2	TRBJ2-5	CASSQAASGGETQYF	TGTGCCAGCAGCCAGGCCGCTAGCGGGGGGGAGACCCAGTACTTC
13	-	many	TRBV9	TRBJ2-3	CASSVDLVDTQYF	TGTGCCAGCAGCGTAGATCTGGTTGATACGCAGTATTTT
13	-	few	TRBV5-1	TRBJ2-5	CASSSDKRQTQYF	TGCGCCAGCAGCTCGGACAAGCGGCAGACCCAGTACTTC